This T cell receptor beta chain was profiled in a study of cytomegalovirus exposure and HLA in healthy donors. Study summary: Among 150 million to 200 million T cells, an earlier analysis found 90 million to 130 million unique TCR beta sequences. Roughly 85 million unique TCRs from HLA-typed donors made up an early data release.

J lost 5 bases, V lost 4 bases, and 7 bases had no gene match. CDR1 is MGHRA, CDR2 YSYEKL, per germline. This CDR3 region has 15 residues. This clone was found a few times. Primers for the PCR totalled 60 Vbeta and 13 Jbeta. Some clones are missing from TCRdb's copy, which holds only in-frame ones; the method was immunoSEQ multiplex PCR. The table includes roughly 180,000 clones, roughly three quarters detected once. The sequence was collected from a woman aged 50 to 60 in good health and CMV-seropositive. Sequenced: PBMCs. The rearrangement links TRBV4-1 to TRBJ2-7; 11 nucleotides line up with TRBD2. The CDR3 is CASSPSGTSGHEQYF. CDR3 bases: TGCGCCAGCAGCCCCTCCGGGACTAGCGGACACGAGCAGTACTTC.